Included here is one TCR beta chain sequence, with context. This sample stems from a study of T cell changes during pregnancy in multiple sclerosis. Using immunoSEQ multiplex PCR, the repertoire was profiled, and TCRdb retains in-frame clones only, with some absent. Found here are roughly 52,000 clones, roughly 92% of them singletons; the top ten hold around 3.5%. This CDR3 has 13 amino acids. Trimming took off 8 bases at V and 0 bases at J, with 10 bases between the two ends. The germline V gene has CDR1 SNHLY and CDR2 FYNNEI. The sample in question was CD8+ T cells from peripheral blood mononuclear cells, obtained in the third trimester of pregnancy. The rearrangement links TRBV2 to TRBJ1-2; tentative D call: TRBD1 (6 bases). This receptor was identified in a female donor with multiple sclerosis, enrolled in a pregnancy study. CDR3: CASPDSPNYGYTF. The CDR3 nucleotides read TGTGCCAGCCCGGACAGTCCTAACTATGGCTACACCTTC.